A selection of T cell receptor beta chains follows, all from one sample in a study of blood T cell repertoires in COVID-19. Produced via immunoSEQ multiplex PCR; TCRdb's table is partial and in-frame only. The data hold more than 200,000 clones, with 84% observed a single time. Sequences were obtained from peripheral blood. The source is a man aged 60-69 years with acute or convalescent COVID-19. CDR3s include the opening cysteine and the closing phenylalanine or tryptophan. A D gene is named only where the DNA matches it firmly. Size is omitted from some rows. Given values are once, few, many or a class for expanded clones.

d_gene,j_gene,abundance,v_gene,CDR3aa,CDR3nt
TRBD2,TRBJ2-3,NA,TRBV7-9,CASSSRTSGGLDTQYF,TGTGCCAGCAGCTCCCGGACTAGCGGGGGATTAGATACGCAGTATTTT
TRBD2,TRBJ2-4,NA,TRBV28,CASTQGGGRKNIQYF,TGTGCCAGCACCCAGGGCGGGGGACGAAAAAACATTCAGTACTTC
TRBD2,TRBJ2-7,NA,TRBV19,CASSIVASGNEQYF,TGTGCCAGTAGTATAGTAGCTAGCGGGAACGAGCAGTACTTC
TRBD2,TRBJ2-7,NA,TRBV27,CASSLTSGRVHEQYF,TGTGCCAGCAGTTTGACTAGCGGGAGGGTCCACGAGCAGTACTTC
TRBD1,TRBJ2-3,NA,TRBV5-1,CASSPTGTGVEDTQYF,TGCGCCAGCAGTCCCACCGGGACAGGGGTGGAAGATACGCAGTATTTT
TRBD1,TRBJ1-2,NA,TRBV3-1/TRBV3-2,CASSQARTGQGYTF,TGTGCCAGCAGCCAAGCCCGGACAGGGCAGGGCTACACCTTC
TRBD1,TRBJ1-2,NA,TRBV28,CASSLSGQGAYGYTF,TGTGCCAGCAGTTTAAGTGGACAGGGCGCCTATGGCTACACCTTC
TRBD2,TRBJ2-2,NA,TRBV5-1,CASSSTSGGASTGELFF,TGCGCCAGCAGCTCTACTAGCGGGGGGGCCTCCACCGGGGAGCTGTTTTTT
NA,TRBJ1-4,NA,TRBV15,CATSSRTATTNEKLFF,TGTGCCACCAGCAGTCGGACAGCTACAACTAATGAAAAACTGTTTTTT
TRBD2,TRBJ2-3,NA,TRBV6-2/TRBV6-3,CASSYSGASGEYTDTQYF,TGTGCCAGCAGTTACTCCGGCGCTAGCGGGGAGTACACAGATACGCAGTATTTT
NA,TRBJ2-7,NA,TRBV28,CASTLGGARGGEQYF,TGTGCCAGCACCCTAGGGGGGGCGCGAGGTGGGGAGCAGTACTTC
NA,TRBJ1-2,NA,TRBV30,CAWRKGVGYTF,TGTGCCTGGAGAAAAGGGGTCGGCTACACCTTC
NA,TRBJ2-1,NA,TRBV6-5,CAVRWSSKGNEQFF,TGTGCCGTTCGGTGGTCTAGTAAAGGCAATGAGCAGTTCTTC
NA,TRBJ1-4,NA,TRBV28,CASRVGGEKLFF,TGTGCCAGCAGGGTCGGGGGAGAAAAACTGTTTTTT
NA,TRBJ1-4,NA,TRBV3-1/TRBV3-2,CASSQTQGSGEKLFF,TGTGCCAGCAGCCAAACGCAGGGGTCCGGAGAAAAACTGTTTTTT
NA,TRBJ2-7,NA,TRBV4-2,CASSRGISYEQYF,TGTGCCAGCAGCCGCGGGATATCCTACGAGCAGTACTTC
NA,TRBJ2-2,NA,TRBV5-1,CASSFGGPNTGELFF,TGCGCCAGCAGCTTTGGGGGCCCGAACACCGGGGAGCTGTTTTTT
NA,TRBJ2-3,many,TRBV2,CASSEELVADTQYF,TGTGCCAGCAGTGAGGAGTTAGTTGCAGATACGCAGTATTTT
TRBD1,TRBJ2-7,NA,TRBV9,CASSVGGTGGAVGEQYF,TGTGCCAGCAGCGTAGGAGGGACAGGGGGCGCGGTTGGGGAGCAGTACTTC
TRBD2,TRBJ2-7,NA,TRBV9,CASSGIAGGRQYF,TGTGCCAGCAGCGGCATAGCGGGGGGCCGGCAGTACTTC
NA,TRBJ1-1,few,TRBV12-3/TRBV12-4,CASSWGVNTEAFF,TGTGCCAGCAGTTGGGGCGTCAACACTGAAGCTTTCTTT
NA,TRBJ1-5,NA,TRBV2,CASSESSTLGWPQHF,TGTGCCAGCAGTGAGTCGTCGACCCTCGGGTGGCCCCAGCATTTT
NA,TRBJ1-2,NA,TRBV20-1,CSTRENYGYTF,TGCAGTACCCGGGAAAACTATGGCTACACCTTC
NA,TRBJ2-2,NA,TRBV5-1,CASSWRGDTAGGELFF,TGCGCCAGCAGCTGGAGGGGCGACACGGCAGGAGGGGAGCTGTTTTTT
NA,TRBJ1-5,NA,TRBV6-6,CASKQINQPQHF,TGTGCCAGCAAACAGATCAATCAGCCCCAGCATTTT
NA,TRBJ2-2,NA,TRBV5-1,CASSPTRNTGELFF,TGCGCCAGCAGCCCGACACGGAACACCGGGGAGCTGTTTTTT
NA,TRBJ1-1,NA,TRBV5-6,CASSLDRVNTEAFF,TGTGCCAGCAGCTTGGATCGGGTGAACACTGAAGCTTTCTTT
NA,TRBJ2-5,NA,TRBV18,CASSPATDFGTQYF,TGTGCCAGCTCACCAGCGACAGATTTCGGGACCCAGTACTTC
TRBD1,TRBJ1-2,few,TRBV9,CASTPQGDNYGYTF,TGTGCCAGCACCCCACAGGGGGATAACTATGGCTACACCTTC
NA,TRBJ2-4,NA,TRBV3-1/TRBV3-2,CASSLLTGTKNIQYF,TGTGCCAGCAGCCTACTCACAGGGACCAAAAACATTCAGTACTTC
NA,TRBJ2-5,once,TRBV15,CATLARGQTQYF,TGTGCCACCCTCGCCAGGGGTCAGACCCAGTACTTC
TRBD1,TRBJ1-1,NA,TRBV7-9,CASSLPLGQGTEAFF,TGTGCCAGCAGCTTACCACTCGGACAGGGGACTGAAGCTTTCTTT
NA,TRBJ2-1,NA,TRBV7-3,CASSPTAQLYNEQFF,TGTGCCAGCAGCCCGACAGCCCAACTTTACAATGAGCAGTTCTTC
NA,TRBJ1-1,NA,TRBV27,CASSFRGLAEAFF,TGTGCCAGCAGTTTTCGGGGTTTGGCAGAAGCTTTCTTT
NA,TRBJ1-5,NA,TRBV5-4,CASSPGGNQPQHF,TGTGCCAGCAGCCCAGGTGGCAATCAGCCCCAGCATTTT
NA,TRBJ1-2,NA,TRBV3-1/TRBV3-2,CASSVQGFNGYTF,TGTGCCAGCAGCGTACAGGGATTTAATGGCTACACCTTC
NA,TRBJ1-5,NA,TRBV4-1,CASSQDRMEQGRSSQHF,TGCGCCAGCAGCCAAGATCGTATGGAACAGGGCCGTTCGTCCCAGCATTTT
NA,TRBJ2-7,once,TRBV18,CASSPGTGDEQYF,TGTGCCAGCTCACCGGGGACTGGGGACGAGCAGTACTTC
NA,TRBJ2-7,NA,TRBV3-1/TRBV3-2,CASSQVDRTYEQYF,TGTGCCAGCAGCCAAGTTGACAGAACCTACGAGCAGTACTTC
NA,TRBJ1-3,NA,TRBV6-5,CASTRTADGNTIYF,TGTGCCAGCACAAGGACAGCCGATGGAAACACCATATATTTT
NA,TRBJ1-6,NA,TRBV6-5,CATRRGFEPLHF,TGTGCCACACGAAGAGGGTTCGAACCCCTCCACTTT
NA,TRBJ2-3,NA,TRBV29-1,CSVEGQGGPTDTQYF,TGCAGCGTTGAAGGGCAGGGGGGCCCCACAGATACGCAGTATTTT
NA,TRBJ2-1,NA,TRBV28,CASSLYLRGEQFF,TGTGCCAGCAGTTTATACCTCAGGGGTGAGCAGTTCTTC
TRBD2,TRBJ2-5,NA,TRBV29-1,CSVASGAQETQYF,TGCAGCGTTGCTAGCGGGGCGCAAGAGACCCAGTACTTC
TRBD1,TRBJ1-4,NA,TRBV15,CATSRDLGGNEKLFF,TGTGCCACCAGCAGAGATCTAGGGGGCAATGAAAAACTGTTTTTT
NA,TRBJ2-5,once,TRBV6-6,CASSLARYVTRLLQETQYF,TGTGCCAGCAGTCTAGCCCGTTATGTCACCCGCTTGTTACAAGAGACCCAGTACTTC
NA,TRBJ1-5,NA,TRBV10-3,CAISESERPQHF,TGTGCCATCAGTGAGTCGGAGAGGCCCCAGCATTTT
TRBD2,TRBJ2-1,NA,TRBV5-4,CASSHLGRLAPSYNEQFF,TGTGCCAGCAGCCACCTCGGGAGGTTAGCGCCCTCCTACAATGAGCAGTTCTTC